These T cell receptor beta chains were read from a single sample in a study of blood T cell repertoires in COVID-19. Assay: immunoSEQ multiplex PCR; the TCRdb copy retains only in-frame clones and omits some. The sample has around 200,000 clones; roughly 89% are singletons. Sequencing was done on a sample of peripheral blood. The receptors come from a young woman who had recovered from COVID-19. The CDR3 runs from the conserved cysteine through the conserved F or W. A D gene is named only where the DNA matches it firmly. Expanded clones are given a class, and other clones once, few, many or no size at all.

V	D	J	size	DNA	CDR3
TRBV7-2	TRBD2	TRBJ2-3	NA	TGTGCCAGCAGCTACACCCCTAGCGGGGGGGATACGCAGTATTTT	CASSYTPSGGDTQYF
TRBV11-2	TRBD1	TRBJ2-3	NA	TGTGCCAGCAGCTATTTAGGGACAGGGAGCACAGATACGCAGTATTTT	CASSYLGTGSTDTQYF
TRBV5-1	TRBD2	TRBJ2-5	NA	TGCGCCAGCAGCTTTCGACTAGCGAGTTTCCAAGAGACCCAGTACTTC	CASSFRLASFQETQYF
TRBV4-1	NA	TRBJ1-2	few	TGCGCCAGCAGCCAAAAGGGGGAGGGCTATGGCTACACCTTC	CASSQKGEGYGYTF
TRBV10-3	TRBD2	TRBJ2-1	NA	TGTGCCATCAGTGGGCCTATGGCTAGCGGGATTTACAATGAGCAGTTCTTC	CAISGPMASGIYNEQFF
TRBV7-3	NA	TRBJ2-2	few	TGTGCCAGCAGCCCCCGTGGAGGCGGGGAGCTGTTTTTT	CASSPRGGGELFF
TRBV6-6	NA	TRBJ1-1	medium-sized	TGTGCCAGCGCACAGGGAATGAACACTGAAGCTTTCTTT	CASAQGMNTEAFF
TRBV5-1	TRBD1	TRBJ1-2	NA	TGCGCCAGCAGCCAAGGGACAGCACACTATGGCTACACCTTC	CASSQGTAHYGYTF
TRBV2	TRBD1	TRBJ2-1	NA	TGTGCCAGCAGGGGCCTCGGACAGGGGGCCTACAATGAGCAGTTCTTC	CASRGLGQGAYNEQFF
TRBV18	TRBD1	TRBJ2-6	NA	TGTGCCAGCTCACTTACACAGGGGGCTGGGGCCAACGTCCTGACTTTC	CASSLTQGAGANVLTF
TRBV10-3	TRBD1	TRBJ1-1	NA	TGTGCCATCAGTTCGACAGGGGACCCTTTCTTT	CAISSTGDPFF
TRBV5-4	TRBD1	TRBJ1-2	NA	TGTGCCAGCAGCTTGTTAGGGGGCGGGTATGGCTACACCTTC	CASSLLGGGYGYTF
TRBV7-8	TRBD1	TRBJ1-1	NA	TGTGCCAGCAGCTTGGGACAGGGGAAGTTTCATGAAGCTTTCTTT	CASSLGQGKFHEAFF
TRBV2	NA	TRBJ2-1	NA	TGTGCCTCCGCCGGCTCCTACAATGAGCAGTTCTTC	CASAGSYNEQFF
TRBV4-1	TRBD1	TRBJ1-2	NA	TGCGCCAGCAGCCAAGTCAGGGGGCTAGGTGGCTACACCTTC	CASSQVRGLGGYTF
TRBV4-3	TRBD2	TRBJ2-1	NA	TGCGCCAGCAGCCTTCTAGCGGGGGAGGGTGAGCAGTTCTTC	CASSLLAGEGEQFF
TRBV6-2/TRBV6-3	NA	TRBJ2-7	few	TGTGCCAGCAGTAACCGGGACACTGGCGAGCAGTACTTC	CASSNRDTGEQYF